These 15 T cell receptor beta chains were all obtained from the same sample, sequenced in a study of human T cells and chemical hapten exposure. Time point given: patch test 2, 6 weeks after DPC sensitization. Stated treatment: therapeutic diphenylcyclopropenone sensitization with weekly scalp DPC. Each CDR3 protein gets one entry after TCRdb re-called the RACE reads with MiXCR. The table lists some 57,000 distinct CDR3 sequences, about 10% of them singletons. The starting material was whole blood, obtained in connection with sensitization to the hapten diphenylcyclopropenone (DPC). The receptor source for this set is a woman between 45 and 65 years old with alopecia areata. Some clones in this sample may be carry-over from other donors' samples.

This clonotype was counted a few times. The genes are TRBV9 and TRBJ1-2; 8 nucleotides match TRBD1. CDR3 length: 14 residues. V lost 5 bases and J lost 7; bases outside the gene matches: 10. The germline V gene has CDR1 SGDLS and CDR2 YYNGEE. CDR3 amino acids: CASSPMTGVTGYTF. CDR3 in DNA: TGTGCCAGCAGTCCCATGACAGGGGTCACTGGCTACACCTTC.

In this sample, this clonotype turned up many times. The chain joins TRBV18 to TRBJ1-4, with 9 bases aligning to TRBD1. The germline V gene has CDR1 KGHSH and CDR2 LQKENI. CDR3 size: 13 residues. V was pared by 3 bases and J by 7 bases, with 0 bases of the junction left unmatched. CDR3 sequence reads: CASSPDRGEKLFF. For the CDR3, the DNA is TGTGCCAGCTCACCGGACAGGGGTGAAAAACTGTTTTTT.

The chain carries TRBV20-1 and TRBJ1-2; D not certain. The CDR3 spans 13 residues. The ends were cut back, 3 bases at V and 4 bases at J, with 12 bases in the middle. Germline CDR1 and CDR2: DFQATT and SNEGSKA (reference sequence). CDR3 amino acids: CSARGGQFYGYTF. CDR3 nucleotides: TGCAGTGCTAGGGGAGGGCAGTTCTATGGCTACACCTTC.

This clonotype was counted many times. The chain joins TRBV4-3 to TRBJ2-3; perhaps TRBD2 as D (6 bases). This CDR3 is 14 amino acids long. Trimming stripped 0 bases from V and 3 bases from J, with 7 bases between. CDR1 and CDR2 from the germline V gene are LGHNA and YSLEER. The DNA for the CDR3 is TGCGCCAGCAGCCAAGATGGGGGGACAGATACGCAGTATTTT. The encoded protein is CASSQDGGTDTQYF.

The chain carries TRBV27 and TRBJ2-3; weak D call: TRBD1 (5 bases). Trimming cost V 6 bases and J 4 bases, with 8 bases left between them. Germline V gives CDR1 MNHEY, CDR2 SMNVEV (reference sequence). The CDR3 covers 12 residues. CDR3 residues: CASRKGADTQYF. DNA of the CDR3: TGTGCCAGCAGAAAAGGGGCAGATACGCAGTATTTT.

This clonotype was observed many times. This rearrangement joins TRBV28 to TRBJ1-1, with D maybe TRBD1 (5 bases). Deletions cut 2 bases from V and 3 bases from J, with 10 bases between. Germline loops: CDR1 MDHEN, CDR2 SYDVKM. CDR3 length equals 14 residues. The CDR3 is CASSLGARDTEAFF. The CDR3 region has the DNA TGTGCCAGCAGTTTAGGGGCAAGGGACACTGAAGCTTTCTTT.

This clonotype was counted only a few times. This chain links TRBV5-1 with TRBJ2-3, with no clear D. CDR1 SGHRS and CDR2 YFSETQ come from the germline V gene. The CDR3 length is 13 residues. With 6 bases removed from V and 2 bases from J, the gap between germline ends came to 10 bases. The CDR3 is CASTELLTDTQYF. CDR3 DNA sequence: TGCGCCAGCACCGAACTCCTCACAGATACGCAGTATTTT.

The chain is built from TRBV2 and TRBJ1-5, with D tentatively TRBD1 (6 bases). In germline, CDR1 is SNHLY, CDR2 FYNNEI. The CDR3 runs to 12 residues. CDR3 sequence: CARGGRSQPQHF. The CDR3 DNA sequence: TGTGCTCGGGGGGGGCGCAGTCAGCCCCAGCATTTT.

The genes are TRBV27 and TRBJ2-3; the D gene could be TRBD1 or TRBD2 (5 bases each). Germline values: CDR1 MNHEY, CDR2 SMNVEV (reference sequence). The CDR3 consists of 15 residues. V shed 0 bases and J shed 3 bases, with 10 bases lying between them. Written as DNA, the CDR3 is TGTGCCAGCAGTTTATCGAGGGCAGGGACAGATACGCAGTATTTT. Its protein product is CASSLSRAGTDTQYF.

The J gene is TRBJ2-3, the V gene TRBV20-1; TRBD2 is a possible D gene (6 bases). The V gene's germline CDR1 is DFQATT and CDR2 SNEGSKA (reference sequence). This CDR3 has 14 amino acids. Trimming stripped 6 bases from V and 4 bases from J, with 17 bases between. The CDR3 sequence is CSAHRGSPADTQYF. The CDR3 DNA reads TGCAGTGCCCACCGGGGGTCCCCAGCAGATACGCAGTATTTT.

This clonotype was counted only a few times. The rearrangement uses TRBV28 and TRBJ2-4, with TRBD2 matching over 7 bases. This CDR3 has 14 amino acids. Germline V CDR1 and CDR2: MDHEN, SYDVKM. V shed 3 bases and J 3 bases; nucleotides not matched to a gene: 2. This chain's CDR3 is CASSLGGIKNIQYF. Here the CDR3 DNA reads TGTGCCAGCAGTTTGGGGGGGATCAAAAACATTCAGTACTTC.

V usage is TRBV25-1 and J usage is TRBJ2-7; D may be TRBD1 (6 bases). With 8 bases removed from V and 0 bases from J, the gap between germline ends came to 20 bases. The length of the CDR3 is 16 residues. The germline V gene has CDR1 MGHDK and CDR2 SYGVNS. The CDR3 sequence: CASSAPGTRSSYEQYF. CDR3 DNA sequence: TGTGCCAGCTCTGCTCCCGGGACAAGAAGCTCCTACGAGCAGTACTTC.

This clonotype was counted many times. The rearrangement uses TRBV7-2 and TRBJ1-2; D is ambiguous. CDR3 length: 14 residues. Trimming took 5 bases from V and 5 from J, leaving 15 bases between them. CDR1 and CDR2 (germline): SGHTA, FQGNSA. The CDR3 reads CASSPDFNLYGYTF. The CDR3 DNA follows: TGTGCCAGCAGCCCTGACTTTAACCTATATGGCTACACCTTC.

This clonotype has just a few counts. The V and J genes are TRBV7-9 and TRBJ2-5; 7 nucleotides align to TRBD1. CDR1 SEHNR and CDR2 FQNEAQ come from the germline V gene (reference sequence). V was pared by 5 bases and J by 6 bases, with 6 bases of the junction left unmatched. This CDR3 spans 13 amino acids. In DNA, the CDR3 is TGTGCCAGCAGCCCGACAGGGAAACAGACCCAGTACTTC. It specifies CASSPTGKQTQYF.

This clonotype occurred many times. The chain is built from TRBV19 and TRBJ2-2; TRBD2 agrees at 8 bases. CDR1 is LNHDA and CDR2 is SQIVND in the germline V gene (reference sequence). The CDR3 consists of 12 residues. CDR3 sequence reads: CGAGDNTGELFF. The CDR3 DNA follows: TGTGGAGCGGGGGATAACACCGGGGAGCTGTTTTTT.